The 30 T cell receptor beta chains in this list originate from one sample, sequenced in a study of T cells after yellow fever vaccination (dated by TCRdb to between 2017 and 2020). This sample's treatment or condition label indicates: live attenuated yellow fever vaccine strain. Receptor amplification or capture employed 5' RACE. TCRdb lists the instrument as Illumina HiSeq 2500. Using fastp at Q25 and MiXCR, TCRdb reprocessed the public reads and kept productive beta chains. For every CDR3 protein sequence, its rows merge into one entry that carries the most common genes and DNA. The sample has 610,000 or so distinct CDR3 sequences on record, more than 9% of them singletons. Approximately 15% of the sample is held by the ten biggest clonotypes. The sequencing here drew on PBMCs, taken on the day of the yellow fever booster vaccination. Receptor source: a man aged 25-45 years who received the YFV17D yellow fever vaccine.

The chain couples TRBV20-1 to TRBJ2-7; TRBD1 agrees at 7 bases. V gave up 4 bases and J gave up 2 bases; unmatched junction bases: 8. Germline lookup yields CDR1 DFQATT and CDR2 SNEGSKA (reference sequence). The CDR3 has 14 residues. The CDR3 DNA reads TGCAGTGCTAAGAATACCGGGACAGCCTACGAGCAGTACTTC. Encoded protein: CSAKNTGTAYEQYF.

This clonotype showed up just a few times. The chain's CDR3 is CASSYSTSGSAYNEQFF. The CDR3 nucleotides are TGTGCCAGCAGTTACTCGACTAGCGGGAGTGCCTACAATGAGCAGTTCTTC. The chain has TRBV6-2 or TRBV6-3 and TRBJ2-1; 12 bases are a match to TRBD2. V lost 0 bases and J lost 2; bases outside the gene matches: 2. The length of the CDR3 is 17 residues. Germline V lookup: CDR1 MNHEY, CDR2 SVGEGT.

This clonotype came up many times. The DNA for the CDR3 is TGTGCCAGCATCGTCGGGCTAGGGCCCTCCAATGAGCAGTTCTTC. Translating it yields CASIVGLGPSNEQFF. The rearrangement uses TRBV12-3 or TRBV12-4 and TRBJ2-1; no firm D call. Trimming cost V 7 bases and J 6 bases, with 19 bases left between them. The CDR3 runs 15 residues.

This clonotype was seen more than once but under ten times. The chain couples TRBV7-3 to TRBJ2-1; the D call may be TRBD1 or TRBD2 (6 bases each). Trimming took 6 bases from V and 6 from J, leaving 15 bases between them. Germline V gene lookup returns CDR1 SGHTA and CDR2 FQGTGA. The CDR3 contains 14 residues. Written as DNA, the CDR3 is TGTGCCAGCAGTAAGGGGGGAGAAATCAATGAGCAGTTCTTC. Translated, it gives CASSKGGEINEQFF. The complete variable domain, with remaining parts taken from reference TRBV7-3 and TRBJ2-1, reads GAGVSQTPSNKVTEKGKYVELRCDPISGHTALYWYRQSLGQGPEFLIYFQGTGAADDSGLPNDRFFAVRPEGSVSTLKIQRTERGDSAVYLCASSKGGEINEQFFGPGTRLTVL.

This clonotype was picked up a small number of times. The genes are TRBV20-1 and TRBJ1-1; D not certain. Trimming pared 0 bases from V and 7 bases from J, leaving 3 bases between. Per the germline V gene, CDR1 is DFQATT and CDR2 is SNEGSKA (reference sequence). The CDR3 runs to 10 residues. For the CDR3, the DNA is TGCAGTGCTAGAGAGGGTGAAGCTTTCTTT. Translated, it gives CSAREGEAFF.

This clonotype was seen repeatedly, ten times or more. The rearrangement uses TRBV6-6 and TRBJ2-3, with 9 bases fitting TRBD1. Losses at the gene ends were 7 bases for V and 6 bases for J; bases not matched to a gene: 5. The CDR3 contains 13 residues. Germline values: CDR1 MNHNY, CDR2 SVGAGI (reference sequence). CDR3 coding DNA: TGTGCCAGCACCGGACAGGGGATGGATACGCAGTATTTT. Protein product: CASTGQGMDTQYF.

This clonotype has a handful of counts. V usage is TRBV15 and J usage is TRBJ1-2, with D uncertain. V lost 1 base and J 8 bases, leaving 14 bases between the germline ends. The CDR3 has 14 residues. Germline CDR1 and CDR2: LNHNV and YYDKDF (reference sequence). The CDR3 region has the DNA TGTGCCACCAGCAGAGCCCGGCAGGATAGCGGCTACACCTTC. This translates into CATSRARQDSGYTF. Combining the CDR3 with reference TRBV15 and TRBJ1-2 gives the whole variable domain DAMVIQNPRYQVTQFGKPVTLSCSQTLNHNVMYWYQQKSSQAPKLLFHYYDKDFNNEADTPDNFQSRRPNTSFCFLDIRSPGLGDTAMYLCATSRARQDSGYTFGSGTRLTVV.

This clonotype has just a few counts. This chain links TRBV12-3 or TRBV12-4 with TRBJ2-1, with TRBD1 matching over 7 bases. The CDR3 is made up of 14 amino acids. V was pared by 1 base and J by 6 bases, with 3 bases of the junction left unmatched. This CDR3 reads CASSLGDSSNEQFF. As DNA, the CDR3 is TGTGCCAGCAGTTTAGGGGACAGCAGCAATGAGCAGTTCTTC.

The rearrangement links TRBV10-3 to TRBJ1-2, with D hard to call. This CDR3 contains 14 residues. Between the trimmed V and J ends, which lost 0 bases and 4 bases, there was a span of 9 bases. Germline V lookup: CDR1 ENHRY, CDR2 SYGVKD. CDR3 sequence reads: CAISESGQFYGYTF. The CDR3 DNA reads TGTGCCATCAGTGAGTCCGGGCAATTCTATGGCTACACCTTC.

This clonotype was observed many times. The CDR3 is CASSQGSAETQYF. CDR3 sequence (DNA): TGTGCCAGCAGCCAGGGGAGTGCGGAGACCCAGTACTTC. The chain employs TRBV3-1 and TRBJ2-5; tentative D call: TRBD2 (5 bases). Between the trimmed V and J ends, which lost 3 bases and 5 bases, there was a span of 10 bases. The CDR3 runs 13 residues. Germline assignment: CDR1 LGHDT and CDR2 YNNKEL (reference sequence).

This clonotype was seen a handful of times. The chain uses TRBV12-3 or TRBV12-4 and TRBJ1-5; D not certain. V was shortened by 5 bases and J by 6 bases, with 8 bases between the two germline ends. The CDR3 totals 12 residues. The DNA for the CDR3 is TGTGCCAGCAGTCTTCCGGCTCAGCCCCAGCATTTT. Translated, it gives CASSLPAQPQHF.

This clonotype was counted a few times. V gene TRBV6-5 combines with J gene TRBJ1-1; D unresolved. The V end was cut by 1 base, the J end by 6 bases, with 12 bases between. The germline V gene encodes CDR1 MNHEY and CDR2 SVGAGI. CDR3 size: 14 residues. The chain's CDR3 is CASSYWMTNAEAFF. CDR3 nucleotides: TGTGCCAGCAGTTACTGGATGACAAACGCTGAAGCTTTCTTT.

There are a few counts of this clonotype. The chain recombines TRBV6-2 or TRBV6-3 with TRBJ2-1, with TRBD2 identical over 14 bases. Germline CDR1 reads MNHEY; CDR2 reads SVGEGT. V was pared by 6 bases and J by 9 bases, with 13 bases of the junction left unmatched. The CDR3 extends over 17 amino acids. CDR3 bases: TGTGCCAGCAGGAGGACTAGCGGGAGGAGTATTTCAGTTGAGCAGTTCTTC. This sequence encodes CASRRTSGRSISVEQFF.

The chain couples TRBV5-1 to TRBJ2-5, with D perhaps TRBD1 or TRBD2 (5 bases each). The CDR3 contains 17 residues. Germline V gene data show CDR1 as SGHRS and CDR2 as YFSETQ. V lost 3 bases to trimming and J lost 5 bases, with 23 bases between them. CDR3 protein: CASSSPPMGVLEETQYF. DNA of the CDR3: TGCGCCAGCAGCTCCCCTCCAATGGGGGTTTTGGAGGAGACCCAGTACTTC.

There are a few counts of this clonotype. The rearrangement links TRBV11-2 to TRBJ2-3; D not resolved. The germline V gene encodes CDR1 SGHAT and CDR2 FQNNGV. CDR3 length: 14 amino acids. Trimming shortened V by 3 bases and J by 10 bases, and 17 bases separated the two germline ends. CDR3 protein: CASSFLTETNPQYF. The CDR3 nucleotides read TGTGCCAGCAGCTTCCTGACCGAGACCAATCCGCAGTATTTT.

The sample holds many counts of this clonotype. This rearrangement joins TRBV7-2 to TRBJ2-3; perhaps D is TRBD1 or TRBD2 (7 bases each). The germline V gene has CDR1 SGHTA and CDR2 FQGNSA. Trimming pared 3 bases from V and 6 bases from J, leaving 10 bases between. The CDR3 is 13 amino acids. CDR3 in amino acids: CASSFQGGDTQYF. CDR3 in DNA: TGTGCCAGCAGCTTTCAGGGGGGGGATACGCAGTATTTT.

This chain joins TRBV12-3 or TRBV12-4 and TRBJ2-3; no reliable D call. The CDR3 is made up of 16 amino acids. V lost 5 bases and J 2 bases, leaving 17 bases between the germline ends. The CDR3 loop reads CASSMHSPAYTDTQYF. CDR3 bases: TGTGCCAGCAGTATGCATAGCCCGGCCTACACAGATACGCAGTATTTT.

This clonotype was counted a few times. The chain employs TRBV5-1 and TRBJ2-1; 10 bases are shared with TRBD1. CDR1 and CDR2 (germline): SGHRS, YFSETQ. V lost 2 bases to trimming and J lost 7 bases; unmatched junction nucleotides: 6. The CDR3 is 15 amino acids. For the CDR3, the DNA is TGCGCCAGCAGCTTTTTGAGACAGGGGGCTAATGAGCAGTTCTTC. It translates to CASSFLRQGANEQFF.

The V gene is TRBV24-1, the J gene TRBJ2-3; the match to TRBD2 covers 9 bases. Germline assignment: CDR1 KGHDR and CDR2 SFDVKD. The trim removed 6 bases at V and 4 bases at J, leaving 4 bases unmatched. The CDR3 runs 14 residues. The CDR3 DNA sequence: TGTGCCACCAGTATAGCGGGAGCCGCAGATACGCAGTATTTT. This sequence encodes CATSIAGAADTQYF.

The chain joins TRBV18 to TRBJ1-4, with 9 nucleotides matching TRBD1. With 2 bases clipped from V and 2 bases from J, the junction kept 9 bases outside the gene matches. Germline V gene lookup returns CDR1 KGHSH and CDR2 LQKENI. The CDR3 length is 18 residues. CDR3 in amino acids: CASSPFTGGGSTNEKLFF. For the CDR3, the DNA is TGTGCCAGCTCACCATTCACAGGGGGCGGAAGCACTAATGAAAAACTGTTTTTT.

The chain combines TRBV7-9 with TRBJ2-5, with D perhaps given as TRBD1 or TRBD2 (5 bases each). The CDR3 is 15 amino acids. Germline assignment: CDR1 SEHNR and CDR2 FQNEAQ (reference sequence). The V gene lost 3 bases and the J gene lost 4 bases, with 15 bases spanning the gap. CDR3 DNA sequence: TGTGCCAGCAGCTTGCCGGGGCCCCTTGGAGAGACCCAGTACTTC. This sequence encodes CASSLPGPLGETQYF.

This clonotype was seen a handful of times. The gene calls are TRBV7-9 and TRBJ1-5, with TRBD1 identical over 8 bases. This CDR3 is built from 14 residues. Germline CDR1 is SEHNR and CDR2 is FQNEAQ (reference sequence). Trimming removed 5 bases from V and 4 bases from J; junction bases left unmatched: 4. CDR3 nucleotide sequence: TGTGCCAGCAGCAGGACAGGGCTGAATCAGCCCCAGCATTTT. Protein sequence: CASSRTGLNQPQHF.

This clonotype has more than one count but fewer than ten. The chain is built from TRBV10-3 and TRBJ2-3, with no clear D. The CDR3 has 11 residues. Trimming pared 3 bases from V and 5 bases from J, leaving 3 bases between. CDR1 and CDR2 from the germline V gene are ENHRY and SYGVKD. CDR3 DNA: TGTGCCATCAGTGACAGAGATACGCAGTATTTT. Protein sequence: CAISDRDTQYF.

This clonotype was observed at least ten times. V is TRBV29-1 and J is TRBJ2-7; D remains unclear. Trimming cost V 7 bases and J 4 bases, with 17 bases left between them. The CDR3 contains 13 residues. Germline V gene lookup returns CDR1 SQVTM and CDR2 ANQGSEA. The CDR3 region is CSAWTPTDYEQYF. Written as DNA, the CDR3 is TGCAGCGCCTGGACCCCAACCGATTACGAGCAGTACTTC.

The chain links TRBV6-5 to TRBJ2-5; no clear D. CDR3 length: 15 amino acids. Trimming took 2 bases from V and 3 from J, leaving 13 bases between them. CDR1 is MNHEY, CDR2 SVGAGI, per germline. CDR3 sequence reads: CASSYRRLVEETQYF. CDR3 DNA: TGTGCCAGCAGTTACCGTCGGCTGGTGGAAGAGACCCAGTACTTC.

This clonotype was recorded at least ten times. J is TRBJ2-1 and V is TRBV10-3; 8 nucleotides align to TRBD2. Trimming cost V 0 bases and J 10 bases; bases outside gene matches: 8. CDR1 ENHRY and CDR2 SYGVKD come from the germline V gene. This CDR3 spans 15 amino acids. The chain's CDR3 is CAISESVAAGGEQFF. For the CDR3, the DNA is TGTGCCATCAGTGAGTCAGTGGCTGCGGGAGGAGAGCAGTTCTTC.

The sample holds a few counts of this clonotype. CDR3 DNA sequence: TGCGCCAGCAGCTTGGCCGCCGACTGGGTCTACGAGCAGTACTTC. Protein product: CASSLAADWVYEQYF. The genes are TRBV5-1 and TRBJ2-7; unclear D gene. Trimming removed 0 bases at V and 3 bases at J, with 13 bases between. The CDR3 is 15 amino acids. CDR1 and CDR2 from the germline V gene are SGHRS and YFSETQ.

CDR3 in amino acids: CAISDVWANVLTF. The CDR3 region has the DNA TGTGCCATCAGTGACGTGTGGGCCAACGTCCTGACTTTC. The gene calls are TRBV10-3 and TRBJ2-6; D is ambiguous. Germline values: CDR1 ENHRY, CDR2 SYGVKD. V shed 3 bases and J shed 5 bases, with 5 bases lying between them. The length of the CDR3 is 13 residues.

V is TRBV7-8 and J is TRBJ2-7, with 7 bases lining up with TRBD2. CDR3 length: 13 residues. The germline gives CDR1 SGHVS, CDR2 FQNEAQ. J lost 7 bases, V lost 1 base, and 4 bases had no gene match. The CDR3 here is CASSLVGGQEQYF. The DNA for the CDR3 is TGTGCCAGCAGCTTAGTGGGAGGGCAAGAGCAGTACTTC.

This clonotype showed up just a few times. The CDR3 DNA reads as TGTGCCAGCAGCTTACGACAGAACACAGATACGCAGTATTTT. Amino acid sequence: CASSLRQNTDTQYF. This chain connects TRBV7-8 to TRBJ2-3; TRBD1 might be the D (5 bases). The CDR3 consists of 14 residues. Per germline, CDR1 SGHVS and CDR2 FQNEAQ. V shed 2 bases and J shed 2 bases, with 8 bases lying between them.